This T cell receptor (beta chain) derives from a study of CD4 T cells in relation to SARS-CoV-2 and coronaviruses. The study, taken as a whole, reports: No donor gave both pre-pandemic and post-infection samples.

Sequencing was performed with immunoSEQ multiplex PCR; in TCRdb, only in-frame clones are kept and a portion is missing. Here the sample spans about 59,000 clones, just over 85% being singletons. Trimming stripped 3 bases from V and 3 bases from J, with 11 bases between. The CDR3 sequence is 14 residues long. Per germline, CDR1 MNHNS and CDR2 SASEGT. CD4+ T cells from unexposed donors were obtained before the COVID-19 pandemic (2011-2018). About this clone itself: The antigen remains unidentified.

The sequence was collected from a human donor in good health. V and J are TRBV6-1 and TRBJ1-1, with D hard to call. The material sequenced was memory CD4+ T cells from PBMCs. CDR3 region: CASSDRGAYTEAFF. The DNA of the CDR3 is TGTGCCAGCAGTGACCGGGGTGCCTACACTGAAGCTTTCTTT.